Shown below are 2 T cell receptor beta chains from a single sample sequenced in a study of neoadjuvant anti-PD-1 for oral cavity cancer. TCRdb's copy holds only in-frame clones and misses some; the assay was immunoSEQ multiplex PCR. Of approximately 7,100 clones detected, around 70% appear once; the ten largest clones hold around 3.1%. This specimen consisted of PBMCs, obtained before nivolumab (anti-PD-1) treatment. The origin of the receptors is a person aged 40 to 85 with oral cavity squamous cell carcinoma.

V usage is TRBV4-3 and J usage is TRBJ2-2, with TRBD1 identical over 9 bases. Per the germline V gene, CDR1 is LGHNA and CDR2 is YSLEER. This CDR3 comprises 16 residues. V was clipped by 3 bases and J by 3 bases; unmatched bases: 5. This CDR3 reads CASSQPGQGYTGELFF. The CDR3, as DNA: TGCGCCAGCAGCCAGCCGGGACAGGGCTACACCGGGGAGCTGTTTTTT.

V gene TRBV7-3 combines with J gene TRBJ2-1, with 10 bases lining up with TRBD1. Germline assignment: CDR1 SGHTA and CDR2 FQGTGA. The CDR3 length is 17 residues. Trimming took 0 bases from V and 0 from J; bases not matched to a gene: 2. The CDR3 region is CASSLTTGGPSYNEQFF. The CDR3 bases are TGTGCCAGCAGCTTAACGACAGGGGGCCCCTCCTACAATGAGCAGTTCTTC.